This TCR beta chain was sequenced in a study of T cell repertoires in cytomegalovirus infection. Study summary: Carrying CMV and the relevant HLA type showed in public TCR beta signatures. Study-wide results and caveats: HLA-C-restricted TCR beta clonotypes specific for CMV led the ex vivo response.

A single record per CDR3 protein comes from TCRdb applying MiXCR to the reads. The profile shows a few hundred thousand distinct CDR3 sequences, just under 35% of them singletons. Comments on this clonotype: Its cognate antigen is unknown.

Source: cultured PBMCs, taken from culture after CMV antigen stimulation. The TCR comes from a human donor in good health (CMV status not recorded). Some clones in this sample may be carry-over from other donors' samples.

CDR3 DNA sequence: TGCAGTGCTAGACTAGCGGAGGTGCCCCTCAATGAGCAGTTCTTC. Translation: CSARLAEVPLNEQFF. The chain is built from TRBV20-1 and TRBJ2-1; 7 nucleotides match TRBD2. V was clipped by 2 bases and J by 6 bases; unmatched bases: 10. This CDR3 has 15 residues. Germline values: CDR1 DFQATT, CDR2 SNEGSKA (reference sequence).